The TCR beta chain under discussion was sequenced for a study of OX40 agonist ivuxolimab in advanced cancers. Study information: Patients took ivuxolimab, an agonistic anti-OX40 (CD134) antibody. Recorded diagnoses for dose-escalation patients were hepatocellular carcinoma, melanoma, renal cell or head and neck cancer. Whole-study findings and limits: Partial responders receiving 0.1-3.0 mg/kg showed among the lowest clonal expansion.

Measured with immunoSEQ multiplex PCR; TCRdb has only the in-frame clones, and not every one. Of about 62,000 clones listed, over 90% were seen once; the top ten hold roughly 13%. Concerning this clone itself: Its matching antigen is unknown.

CDR1 is SQVTM and CDR2 is ANQGSEA in the germline V gene. J lost 6 bases, V lost 4 bases, and 6 bases had no gene match. The CDR3 covers 14 residues. This material consisted of CD4+ or CD8+ T cells sorted from blood, taken in a trial of the OX40 agonist ivuxolimab. The TCR sequence derives from an adult with an advanced solid tumor such as melanoma, head and neck, liver or kidney cancer. This chain joins TRBV29-1 and TRBJ2-3, with 11 bases that match TRBD2. CDR3 coding DNA: TGCAGCGTTGCCTTAGCGGGGGGGGGTGATACGCAGTATTTT. This encodes CSVALAGGGDTQYF.